The present TCR beta chain was sequenced within a study of T cells in Graves' hyperthyroidism and ophthalmopathy. Researchers took RNA transcripts and amplified the TCR beta CDR3 regions from them. RT-PCR in the first round (using the HTBI primer set) targeted the TCR CDR3. TCRdb recomputed calls from the multiplex PCR reads with MiXCR, one row per CDR3 protein. The sample lists 600,000 to 650,000 distinct CDR3 sequences, roughly 17% occurring once. This clonotype was observed many times. What it binds is not known. CDR3 length: 15 amino acids. Germline loops: CDR1 SEHNR, CDR2 FQNEAQ (reference sequence). V gave up 1 base and J gave up 7 bases; unmatched junction bases: 6. Findings and limits, study-wide: Ophthalmopathy got predicted by the model a median approximately six months before its onset.

The study defined stable Graves' hyperthyroidism as no ophthalmopathy progression within 18 months. The origin of this receptor is a woman in her 30s with Graves' hyperthyroidism. The V gene is TRBV7-9, the J gene TRBJ1-4; 7 bases align to TRBD1. The sequencing sample was made of blood. CDR3 sequence (DNA): TGTGCCAGCAGCTTAGGGGGGACAGCGCGTGAAAAACTGTTTTTT. Amino acid sequence: CASSLGGTAREKLFF.